What follows are 23 T cell receptor beta chains derived from one specimen sequenced in a study of shared clonotypes between healthy human individuals. Sequencing used immunoSEQ multiplex PCR; TCRdb keeps in-frame clones, though not all of them. Here the sample spans approximately 1,500,000 clones, around 95% being singletons. Material for sequencing was naive CD4+ T cells sorted from blood. As for subset: CD45RA+ positively selected. The receptors were sampled from a man aged 25-45 years in good health.

V and J are TRBV18 and TRBJ1-1; D is unresolved. The CDR3 sequence is 15 residues long. V was trimmed by 4 bases and J by 1 base, leaving 13 bases between them. CDR1 KGHSH and CDR2 LQKENI come from the germline V gene. The CDR3 here is CASSLPGRPNTEAFF. In DNA, the CDR3 is TGTGCCAGCTCACTACCTGGGCGACCGAACACTGAAGCTTTCTTT.

This clone was observed a single time. The V gene is TRBV15, the J gene TRBJ2-2; 8 bases map to TRBD2. V gave up 0 bases and J gave up 5 bases; unmatched junction bases: 8. Germline V CDR1 and CDR2: LNHNV, YYDKDF (reference sequence). The CDR3 extends over 17 amino acids. CDR3 coding DNA: TGTGCCACCAGCAGAGATAGCAGCGGGAGTTGGACCGGGGAGCTGTTTTTT. It specifies CATSRDSSGSWTGELFF.

The chain recombines TRBV7-8 with TRBJ2-6, with D uncertain. Germline assignment: CDR1 SGHVS and CDR2 FQNEAQ. The CDR3 sequence is 15 residues long. Trimming removed 6 bases from V and 0 bases from J, with 9 bases in between. This CDR3 reads CASRSRFSGANVLTF. The CDR3 coding sequence is TGTGCCAGCAGGTCAAGGTTCTCTGGGGCCAACGTCCTGACTTTC.

The chain combines TRBV18 with TRBJ2-5; tentatively, D is TRBD1 (6 bases). Trimming removed 0 bases from V and 0 bases from J, with 11 bases in between. This CDR3 has 16 residues. Germline V gene sequence: CDR1 KGHSH, CDR2 LQKENI. The CDR3 protein is CASSPPGAGDQETQYF. In DNA, the CDR3 is TGTGCCAGCTCACCACCGGGGGCAGGGGACCAAGAGACCCAGTACTTC.

This clone was detected a few times. The chain carries TRBV7-9 and TRBJ2-1, with a tentative D call TRBD1 (6 bases). The CDR3 has 12 amino acids. The germline V and J ends were trimmed by 5 bases and 5 bases, with 7 bases remaining between them. The germline gives CDR1 SEHNR, CDR2 FQNEAQ (reference sequence). The CDR3 nucleotides are TGTGCCAGCAGCCGGACAGACAATGAGCAGTTCTTC. It translates to CASSRTDNEQFF.

V is TRBV5-1 and J is TRBJ2-1; TRBD2 matches 14 bases. Germline CDR1 SGHRS, CDR2 YFSETQ. The CDR3 consists of 16 residues. The V gene end was trimmed by 1 base and the J gene end by 8 bases; junction bases not matched to a gene: 5. In DNA, the CDR3 is TGCGCCAGCAGCTTGTCGGCGGGACTAGCGGGAGATGAGCAGTTCTTC. It encodes CASSLSAGLAGDEQFF.

The chain has TRBV9 and TRBJ2-7; TRBD2 might be the D (5 bases). This CDR3 has 14 residues. The ends were cut back, 3 bases at V and 0 bases at J, with 10 bases in the middle. Per the germline V gene, CDR1 is SGDLS and CDR2 is YYNGEE. DNA for the CDR3: TGTGCCAGCAGCGAGAGGGATCTCTCCTACGAGCAGTACTTC. Encoded protein: CASSERDLSYEQYF.

V and J are TRBV5-1 and TRBJ1-1, with D hard to call. Germline V CDR1 and CDR2: SGHRS, YFSETQ. V lost 0 bases and J lost 1, with 4 bases in between. The CDR3 spans 13 residues. The CDR3 region is CASSLVSNTEAFF. CDR3 DNA: TGCGCCAGCAGCTTGGTGTCGAACACTGAAGCTTTCTTT.

The chain carries TRBV5-8 and TRBJ2-1; no clear D gene. Trimming took off 0 bases at V and 8 bases at J, with 9 bases between the two ends. CDR1 SGHTS and CDR2 YDEGEE come from the germline V gene. The CDR3 sequence is 13 residues long. CDR3 in amino acids: CASSLADVDEQFF. CDR3 nucleotides: TGTGCCAGCAGCTTGGCCGACGTCGATGAGCAGTTCTTC.

The chain employs TRBV7-8 and TRBJ2-7; D unresolved. Between the trimmed V and J ends, which lost 5 bases and 3 bases, there was a span of 8 bases. The germline V gene encodes CDR1 SGHVS and CDR2 FQNEAQ. CDR3 length equals 12 residues. The CDR3, as DNA: TGTGCCAGCAGCGGCACAGACTACGAGCAGTACTTC. It encodes CASSGTDYEQYF.

This chain connects TRBV10-3 to TRBJ1-3; D is undetermined. Germline lookup yields CDR1 ENHRY and CDR2 SYGVKD. This CDR3 contains 11 residues. V was trimmed by 0 bases and J by 16 bases, leaving 10 bases between them. CDR3 loop: CAISESQTPYF. CDR3 DNA sequence: TGTGCCATCAGTGAGTCTCAAACCCCCTATTTT.

For this clone: Germline is not matched at one junction end, which may reflect a read error. V usage is TRBV6-7 and J usage is TRBJ1-2; D might be TRBD1 (5 bases). TRBV6-7 is classed as an ORF, of uncertain function. The CDR3 length is 14 residues. The CDR3 DNA sequence: TGTGCCAGCAGTTACTCGATCTTTTCCTCAGGGCTATATTTC. This encodes CASSYSIFSSGLYF.

The chain has TRBV6-6 and TRBJ2-5; the D is unclear. V was trimmed by 6 bases and J by 2 bases, leaving 13 bases between them. CDR1 and CDR2 from the germline V gene are MNHNY and SVGAGI (reference sequence). This CDR3 contains 14 residues. This CDR3 reads CASSPTWGQETQYF. DNA of the CDR3: TGTGCCAGCAGCCCTACCTGGGGACAAGAGACCCAGTACTTC.

This chain joins TRBV27 and TRBJ2-1, with 11 nucleotides matching TRBD2. J gave up 7 bases and V 9 bases, and 14 bases lay outside the gene matches. Germline-derived CDR1 and CDR2 are MNHEY and SMNVEV (reference sequence). The CDR3 covers 16 residues. CDR3 protein: CASRTSGQLVGNEQFF. The DNA of the CDR3 is TGTGCCAGTCGGACTAGCGGGCAGTTGGTCGGGAATGAGCAGTTCTTC.

The gene calls are TRBV18 and TRBJ2-1, with D perhaps matching TRBD2 (5 bases). Germline-derived CDR1 and CDR2 are KGHSH and LQKENI. This CDR3 comprises 14 residues. Trimming shortened V by 0 bases and J by 6 bases, and 9 bases separated the two germline ends. The CDR3 reads CASSPPVSANEQFF. The DNA of the CDR3 is TGTGCCAGCTCACCACCGGTTAGCGCCAATGAGCAGTTCTTC.

This chain links TRBV15 with TRBJ2-5; D gene ambiguous. This CDR3 has 12 residues. V was pared by 0 bases and J by 5 bases, with 4 bases between. Germline CDR1 LNHNV, CDR2 YYDKDF (reference sequence). The DNA of the CDR3 is TGTGCCACCAGCAGAGATGAGGAGACCCAGTACTTC. Translation: CATSRDEETQYF.

The V call is TRBV5-1, the J call TRBJ2-1; 10 bases match TRBD2. Germline V lookup: CDR1 SGHRS, CDR2 YFSETQ. The CDR3 is 17 amino acids. Unmatched junction bases numbered 13, after V lost 1 base and J lost 9 bases. The CDR3 region is CASSLQGTSVPSLEQFF. CDR3 DNA: TGCGCCAGCAGCTTGCAGGGGACTAGCGTCCCGAGCCTTGAGCAGTTCTTC.

The chain employs TRBV6-4 and TRBJ1-2, with D perhaps matching TRBD1 (6 bases). Trimming shortened V by 3 bases and J by 4 bases, and 15 bases separated the two germline ends. The CDR3 is 15 amino acids. The germline V gene encodes CDR1 MRHNA and CDR2 SNTAGT. CDR3 in amino acids: CASSDSAGESYGYTF. The CDR3 region has the DNA TGTGCCAGCAGTGATTCGGCAGGGGAATCCTATGGCTACACCTTC.

The chain uses TRBV28 and TRBJ2-5; D might be TRBD1 (5 bases). From germline, CDR1 is MDHEN and CDR2 SYDVKM. The CDR3 length is 14 residues. V gave up 2 bases and J gave up 3 bases, with 10 bases separating them. The CDR3, as DNA: TGTGCCAGCAGTTTAAGGGGCGGAAAAGAGACCCAGTACTTC. It encodes CASSLRGGKETQYF.

The chain recombines TRBV5-4 with TRBJ2-3, with 8 bases identical to TRBD2. With 0 bases clipped from V and 6 bases from J, the junction kept 6 bases outside the gene matches. Germline CDR1 SGHNT, CDR2 YYREEE (reference sequence). The CDR3 sequence is 15 residues long. DNA of the CDR3: TGTGCCAGCAGCTTGGCGGGAGGGCCAATGGATACGCAGTATTTT. It yields the protein CASSLAGGPMDTQYF.

The V gene is TRBV28, the J gene TRBJ1-5, with D unclear. The CDR3 has 15 residues. Germline V gene lookup returns CDR1 MDHEN and CDR2 SYDVKM. The V end was cut by 7 bases, the J end by 3 bases, with 16 bases between. DNA of the CDR3: TGTGCCAGCATCCCGGGGAGGGTTAACAATCAGCCCCAGCATTTT. Translated, it gives CASIPGRVNNQPQHF.

This clone was recorded once. The rearrangement links TRBV18 to TRBJ2-1; D possibly corresponds to TRBD2 (6 bases). Germline-derived CDR1 and CDR2 are KGHSH and LQKENI. The CDR3 sequence is 15 residues long. Trimming stripped 4 bases from V and 9 bases from J, with 19 bases between. The CDR3 DNA reads TGTGCCAGCTCACGGGACCCACTCTTAGCGGTTGAGCAGTTCTTC. Protein sequence: CASSRDPLLAVEQFF. The full variable domain, with the rest looked up from reference TRBV18 and TRBJ2-1, is NAGVMQNPRHLVRRRGQEARLRCSPMKGHSHVYWYRQLPEEGLKFMVYLQKENIIDESGMPKERFSAEFPKEGPSILRIQQVVRGDSAAYFCASSRDPLLAVEQFFGPGTRLTVL.

The genes are TRBV10-3 and TRBJ2-1; D assignment may be TRBD1 or TRBD2 (5 bases each). Germline CDR1 ENHRY, CDR2 SYGVKD. Deletions cut 0 bases from V and 5 bases from J, with 17 bases between. CDR3 size: 17 residues. The chain's CDR3 is CAISESISPGQNNEQFF. Written as DNA, the CDR3 is TGTGCCATCAGTGAGTCGATATCCCCGGGGCAGAACAATGAGCAGTTCTTC.